What follows describes a single TCR beta chain. Produced via immunoSEQ multiplex PCR; TCRdb's table is partial and in-frame only. This table has about 69,000 clones, 90% appearing once. The data belong to a study of OX40 agonist ivuxolimab in advanced cancers. In the study overall: Dose-escalation patients' cancers were hepatocellular carcinoma, melanoma, renal cell or head and neck cancer.

The receptor's source is an adult with an advanced solid tumor such as melanoma, head and neck, liver or kidney cancer. The input for sequencing was CD4+ or CD8+ T cells sorted from blood, taken in a trial of the OX40 agonist ivuxolimab.

Here the CDR3 reads CASSSNRVIGNQPQHF. In nucleotides, the CDR3 is TGTGCCAGCAGTTCCAACAGGGTGATAGGCAATCAGCCCCAGCATTTT. This chain joins TRBV27 and TRBJ1-5; a possible D gene is TRBD1 (6 bases). V lost 4 bases, J lost 2 bases, and 15 bases lay in between. CDR1 and CDR2 from the germline V gene are MNHEY and SMNVEV (reference sequence). The CDR3 consists of 16 residues.